What follows is one T cell receptor (beta chain) and its context. Antigen: not known. This CDR3 contains 15 residues. Deletions cut 2 bases from V and 7 bases from J, with 18 bases between. Germline lookup yields CDR1 WSHSY and CDR2 SAAADI. The source of the sample is a study of shared clonotypes between healthy human individuals. Study summary: Each donor's CD8 memory used one plate, CD8 naive two, each CD4 subset three.

The protocol was immunoSEQ multiplex PCR, while the TCRdb copy is restricted to in-frame clones and leaves out a portion. The sample lists roughly 2,300,000 clones, around 93% occurring once. Study outcomes and limitations: Relative to their counterparts shared across all four donors, non-shared clonotypes exhibited diminished generation probabilities.

The gene calls are TRBV10-2 and TRBJ2-7; D possibly corresponds to TRBD2 (5 bases). The receptor comes from a man aged 18 to 30 in good health. Some clones in this sample may be carry-over from other donors' samples. Sequenced sample: naive CD4+ T cells from PBMCs. Regarding subset: CD45RA+ positively selected. CDR3 nucleotides: TGCGCCAGCAGTGAGGGACTTTCCTATCCGAGGGAGCAGTACTTC. Encoded protein: CASSEGLSYPREQYF.